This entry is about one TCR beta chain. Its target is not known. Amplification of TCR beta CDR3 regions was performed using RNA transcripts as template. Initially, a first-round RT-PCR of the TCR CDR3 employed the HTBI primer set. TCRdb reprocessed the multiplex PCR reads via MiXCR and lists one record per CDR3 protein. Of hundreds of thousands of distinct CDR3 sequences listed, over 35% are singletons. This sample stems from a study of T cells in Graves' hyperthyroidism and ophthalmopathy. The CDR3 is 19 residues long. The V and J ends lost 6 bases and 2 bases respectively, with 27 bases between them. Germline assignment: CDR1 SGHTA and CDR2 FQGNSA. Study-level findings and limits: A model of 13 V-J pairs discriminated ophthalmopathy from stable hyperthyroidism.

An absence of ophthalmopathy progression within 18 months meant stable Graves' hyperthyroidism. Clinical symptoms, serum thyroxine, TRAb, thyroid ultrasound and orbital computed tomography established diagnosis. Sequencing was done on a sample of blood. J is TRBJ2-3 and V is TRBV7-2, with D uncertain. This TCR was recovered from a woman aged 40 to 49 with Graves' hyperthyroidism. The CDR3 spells CASSYSLRGQDVTTDTQYF. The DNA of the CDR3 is TGTGCCAGCAGTTACTCTCTCCGTGGCCAGGACGTAACCACAGATACGCAGTATTTT.